This T cell receptor beta chain was obtained from a study of Graves' ophthalmopathy and Graves' hyperthyroidism. This clonotype came up many times. The sequenced template was RNA, covering the TCR beta CDR3 region. Following a first-round RT-PCR that used HTBI primers, a second-round multiplex PCR was carried out. TCRdb re-analysed the multiplex PCR reads in MiXCR, keeping a single row per CDR3 protein. The sample holds about 400,000 distinct CDR3 sequences, around 20% seen once. Sampling about 9.7 ml of fresh peripheral blood provided the PBMCs. Sequenced sample: peripheral blood. The sequence was collected from a woman younger than 35 with Graves' ophthalmopathy.

CDR3 nucleotides: TGCAGTGCCTCAGACAGGGGTCAGCCCCAGCATTTT. Translation gives CSASDRGQPQHF. The rearrangement uses TRBV20-1 and TRBJ1-5; TRBD1 matches at 8 bases. Germline assignment: CDR1 DFQATT and CDR2 SNEGSKA (reference sequence). V was clipped by 6 bases and J by 6 bases; unmatched bases: 4. The CDR3 length is 12 residues.